Each of the 12 T cell receptor beta chains below was sequenced from the same sample in a study of shared clonotypes between healthy human individuals. Here immunoSEQ multiplex PCR was the method, and the copy in TCRdb shows in-frame clones only, minus some. This sample yields 2 million to 3 million clones, of which roughly 93% are seen a single time; roughly 0.36% belongs to the top ten. What was sequenced was naive CD4+ T cells from PBMCs. Noted subset: CD45RA+ positively selected. The receptor source for this set is a man younger than 30 in good health. Some clones in this sample may be carry-over from other donors' samples.

As concerns this clone: This sample includes further DNA sequences coding for the same CDR3. The J gene is TRBJ2-3, the V gene TRBV30; no clear D. The CDR3 has 13 residues. From germline, CDR1 is GTSNPN and CDR2 SVGIG (reference sequence). Trimming pared 0 bases from V and 1 base from J, leaving 5 bases between. In nucleotides, the CDR3 is TGTGCCTGGAGTGTAGGTCGCACAGATACGCAGTATTTT. This codes for CAWSVGRTDTQYF.

With respect to this clone: This same CDR3 is encoded by further DNA sequences in the sample. The gene calls are TRBV27 and TRBJ2-7; 13 bases align to TRBD2. Germline V lookup: CDR1 MNHEY, CDR2 SMNVEV (reference sequence). The V gene end was trimmed by 8 bases and the J gene end by 7 bases; junction bases not matched to a gene: 5. The CDR3 has 13 residues. The CDR3 bases are TGTGCCAGCCGGACTAGCGGGAGTCGTGAGCAGTACTTC. This translates into CASRTSGSREQYF.

The chain uses TRBV6-1 and TRBJ1-5; 9 nucleotides match TRBD1. The CDR3 sequence is 17 residues long. Germline V lookup: CDR1 MNHNS, CDR2 SASEGT. Trimming at V came to 4 bases and at J to 5 bases, leaving 12 bases not matched to a gene. CDR3 in DNA: TGTGCCAGCAGTGGCCACCCGGGACAGGGATACGATCAGCCCCAGCATTTT. Translating gives CASSGHPGQGYDQPQHF.

V gene TRBV30 combines with J gene TRBJ1-2, with 7 positions matching TRBD1. In germline, CDR1 is GTSNPN, CDR2 SVGIG (reference sequence). The CDR3 has 13 amino acids. Trimming cost V 3 bases and J 4 bases; bases outside gene matches: 5. CDR3: CAWSIRQGYGYTF. CDR3 nucleotide sequence: TGTGCCTGGAGCATACGACAGGGCTATGGCTACACCTTC.

This chain joins TRBV5-4 and TRBJ1-3; D is possibly TRBD1 (5 bases). The V and J ends lost 4 bases and 4 bases respectively, with 12 bases between them. The germline V gene has CDR1 SGHNT and CDR2 YYREEE (reference sequence). The CDR3 loop spans 14 amino acids. The DNA of the CDR3 is TGTGCCAGCAGCAAACAGGAATCCGGAAACACCATATATTTT. This sequence encodes CASSKQESGNTIYF.

Worth noting for this clone: Distinct nucleotide sequences in the sample also encode this CDR3. The rearrangement links TRBV2 to TRBJ1-5; a possible D gene is TRBD1 (6 bases). Germline V gene lookup returns CDR1 SNHLY and CDR2 FYNNEI. The CDR3 is 14 amino acids. V lost 5 bases to trimming and J lost 1 base, with 9 bases between them. This CDR3 reads CASSKQGSNQPQHF. CDR3 DNA sequence: TGTGCCAGCAGTAAACAGGGAAGCAATCAGCCCCAGCATTTT.

The rearrangement joins TRBV9 to TRBJ2-7; a weak D match, TRBD1 (6 bases). Trimming shortened V by 1 base and J by 2 bases, and 19 bases separated the two germline ends. This CDR3 comprises 17 residues. Germline V CDR1 and CDR2: SGDLS, YYNGEE. The CDR3 reads CASSVPILGQQPYEQYF. The CDR3, as DNA: TGTGCCAGCAGCGTACCCATCCTGGGACAACAGCCCTACGAGCAGTACTTC.

V is TRBV5-6 and J is TRBJ2-3; D might be TRBD1 (6 bases). Per the germline V gene, CDR1 is SGHDT and CDR2 is YYEEEE. The CDR3 runs 16 residues. V lost 4 bases and J lost 2, with 17 bases in between. The chain's CDR3 is CASSRTLVGATDTQYF. The CDR3, as DNA: TGTGCCAGCAGCCGCACCTTAGTGGGGGCCACAGATACGCAGTATTTT.

Comment on this clone: Other DNA sequences in the same sample also yield this CDR3. The rearrangement joins TRBV28 to TRBJ2-7, with D perhaps TRBD1 (5 bases). The germline gives CDR1 MDHEN, CDR2 SYDVKM. V lost 3 bases, J lost 1 base, and 10 bases lay in between. The CDR3 spans 14 residues. The CDR3 DNA reads TGTGCCAGCAGTTTTCAGGGATCTTCCTACGAGCAGTACTTC. It codes for CASSFQGSSYEQYF.

V gene TRBV19 combines with J gene TRBJ2-1; the D is unclear. This CDR3 has 14 residues. Germline loops: CDR1 LNHDA, CDR2 SQIVND (reference sequence). V lost 4 bases and J 7 bases, leaving 14 bases between the germline ends. The CDR3 loop is CASSTGYYGNEQFF. CDR3 nucleotide sequence: TGTGCCAGTAGTACCGGATACTATGGAAATGAGCAGTTCTTC.

This rearrangement joins TRBV15 to TRBJ1-2; the D gene is possibly TRBD1 (5 bases). This CDR3 is 14 amino acids long. Germline CDR1 is LNHNV and CDR2 is YYDKDF (reference sequence). V was shortened by 4 bases and J by 7 bases, with 16 bases between the two germline ends. CDR3: CATSTFDSLAGYTF. Written as DNA, the CDR3 is TGTGCCACCAGCACCTTTGACAGTTTGGCTGGCTACACCTTC.

The genes are TRBV7-3 and TRBJ2-3, with TRBD1 matching 11 bases. CDR3 size: 16 residues. The V segment lost 4 bases and the J segment 4 bases; nucleotides outside the gene matches: 7. The V gene's germline CDR1 is SGHTA and CDR2 FQGTGA. In DNA, the CDR3 is TGTGCCAGCAGCTATGTAGCGGGACAGGGGGCAGATACGCAGTATTTT. This translates into CASSYVAGQGADTQYF.